The source of this T cell receptor (beta chain) is a study of CD8 T cells in Susac syndrome. Study details: When blood was drawn, the patients with Susac syndrome were therapy-naive, on corticosteroids, or on intravenous immunoglobulin alone.

When the RNA was reverse transcribed, random hexamers were used with an input of about 0.5 to 1 ug. TCRdb passed the immunoSEQ multiplex PCR reads through MiXCR, listing each CDR3 protein once. The repertoire holds about 140,000 distinct CDR3 sequences, with nearly 97% as singletons. The CDR3 has 14 amino acids. Germline V lookup: CDR1 SQVTM, CDR2 ANQGSEA. TEMRA cells were FACS-enriched and CD8+ and CD4+ T cells negatively isolated. Material for sequencing was CD4+ T cells from PBMCs. This chain links TRBV29-1 with TRBJ2-3, with TRBD2 as a possible D gene (6 bases). The sequence was collected from a human donor with Susac syndrome. The CDR3 protein is CIASEGAMADTQYF. DNA of the CDR3: TGCATCGCCTCGGAGGGCGCGATGGCAGATACGCAGTATTTT.